This T cell receptor (beta chain) was profiled in a study of T cell repertoires in cytomegalovirus infection. This clonotype appeared many times. TCRdb independently ran MiXCR on the reads; one entry per CDR3 protein. The sample yields about 300,000 distinct CDR3 sequences, about a tenth seen once. The material sequenced was PBMCs. The receptor was isolated from a human donor in good health (CMV status not recorded). Some clones in this sample may be carry-over from other donors' samples.

The CDR3 coding sequence is TGTGCCACCAGCAGAGATCCGGGCAGGGGGAATGAAAAACTGTTTTTT. The encoded protein is CATSRDPGRGNEKLFF. The chain has TRBV15 and TRBJ1-4, with 7 positions matching TRBD1. CDR1 LNHNV and CDR2 YYDKDF come from the germline V gene (reference sequence). This CDR3 region has 16 residues. V lost 0 bases and J lost 5; bases outside the gene matches: 6. The complete variable domain, with remaining parts taken from reference TRBV15 and TRBJ1-4, reads DAMVIQNPRYQVTQFGKPVTLSCSQTLNHNVMYWYQQKSSQAPKLLFHYYDKDFNNEADTPDNFQSRRPNTSFCFLDIRSPGLGDTAMYLCATSRDPGRGNEKLFFGSGTQLSVL.